This T cell receptor beta chain was sequenced for a study of CD8+CD57+ T cells in acquired aplastic anemia. Study-wide findings and caveats: Fewer than 30 CD8+ CDR3 sequences were shared between patients and controls.

TCR beta VDJ and CDR3 profiles were obtained from a genomic DNA template. TCRdb recomputed calls from the reads with MiXCR, one row per CDR3 protein. The sample holds about 250,000 distinct CDR3 sequences, 45% to 50% seen once. By flow cytometry, patients selected for sequencing had shown an expansion of CD8+CD57+ cells. Severe acquired aplastic anemia was present in every patient. On this clonotype: Antigen: not known.

The receptor was derived from a human donor with aplastic anemia. Source material: sorted CD4+, CD8+, or CD8+CD57+ T cells (not recorded which) from PBMCs.

The CDR3 nucleotides are TGTGCCAGCAGTTTAGTAGGGACTAGGGGTTTTGGTGAGCAGTTCTTC. This translates into CASSLVGTRGFGEQFF. This chain links TRBV28 with TRBJ2-1; TRBD2 matches at 8 bases. Trimming removed 2 bases from V and 9 bases from J; junction bases left unmatched: 12. This CDR3 is built from 16 residues. The germline V gene has CDR1 MDHEN and CDR2 SYDVKM.